Following are 15 T cell receptor beta chains from one sample sequenced in a study of early stage breast cancer tumors. Only in-frame clones appear in the TCRdb table, and some are missing; sequencing was by immunoSEQ multiplex PCR. This sample yields about 3,600 clones, of which roughly 64% are seen a single time; roughly 18% belongs to the top ten. The sequencing input was breast tumor tissue. The receptors come from a person aged 35 to 50 with breast cancer.

The rearrangement uses TRBV7-2 and TRBJ1-1, with 8 bases lining up with TRBD1. Germline CDR1 SGHTA, CDR2 FQGNSA. V gave up 3 bases and J gave up 6 bases; unmatched junction bases: 6. CDR3 length: 14 residues. CDR3 amino acids: CASSLTPGGAEAFF. In nucleotides, the CDR3 is TGTGCCAGCAGCTTGACGCCAGGGGGCGCTGAAGCTTTCTTT.

The chain employs TRBV18 and TRBJ2-1; 7 bases map to TRBD2. J was trimmed by 6 bases and V by 2 bases; bases with no gene match: 10. CDR1 and CDR2 from the germline V gene are KGHSH and LQKENI. This CDR3 is 16 amino acids long. The chain's CDR3 is CASSPIREAGVNEQFF. The CDR3 DNA reads TGTGCCAGCTCACCAATACGGGAGGCAGGTGTCAATGAGCAGTTCTTC.

Notes on this clone: Other DNA sequences in this specimen translate into the identical CDR3. The V gene is TRBV4-3, the J gene TRBJ1-2; 7 positions match TRBD1. The V gene's germline CDR1 is LGHNA and CDR2 YSLEER. The CDR3 has 12 residues. V trimming: 5 bases; J trimming: 5 bases; junction bases outside the gene matches: 2. The CDR3: CASSSQGYGYTF. CDR3 coding DNA: TGCGCCAGCAGCTCACAGGGGTATGGCTACACCTTC.

Note on this clone: The junction and the germline gene differ at one end; a read error may be behind it. The chain has TRBV7-9 and TRBJ2-7; D is undetermined. The V gene's germline CDR1 is SEHNR and CDR2 FQNEAQ (reference sequence). CDR3 size: 14 residues. The CDR3 spells CASTLSSSTDEQYF. CDR3 in DNA: TGTGCCAGCACCTTATCGAGTAGTACGGACGAGCAGTACTTC.

The chain carries TRBV5-4 and TRBJ1-1; D not certain. CDR3 length: 14 amino acids. Germline values: CDR1 SGHNT, CDR2 YYREEE (reference sequence). The germline V and J ends were trimmed by 4 bases and 0 bases, with 10 bases remaining between them. CDR3 DNA sequence: TGTGCCAGCAGCCTGGACGGCGTGAACACTGAAGCTTTCTTT. Amino acids: CASSLDGVNTEAFF.

V is TRBV21-1 and J is TRBJ2-5; the table calls TRBD2, which could not be checked here. TRBV21-1 is given as a pseudogene. The CDR3 totals 18 residues. The CDR3 nucleotides read TGTGCCAGCAGCAAAGAATTGTCGGCGGGAGGCTTTGGAGAGACCCAGTACTTC. Translation: CASSKELSAGGFGETQYF.

The chain has TRBV7-2 and TRBJ2-7; D is unclear. Germline V CDR1 and CDR2: SGHTA, FQGNSA. Trimming shortened V by 4 bases and J by 3 bases, and 13 bases separated the two germline ends. This CDR3 spans 14 amino acids. The CDR3 protein is CASSSPMLIYEQYF. The CDR3 coding sequence is TGTGCCAGCAGCTCCCCGATGCTTATCTACGAGCAGTACTTC. The variable domain in full, completed from reference TRBV7-2 and TRBJ2-7, reads GAGVSQSPSNKVTEKGKDVELRCDPISGHTALYWYRQSLGQGLEFLIYFQGNSAPDKSGLPSDRFSAERTGGSVSTLTIQRTQQEDSAVYLCASSSPMLIYEQYFGPGTRLTVT.

The CDR3 loop is CASSLGVMVRTLTYEQYF. The CDR3 coding sequence is TGTGCCAGCAGCTTAGGAGTTATGGTGCGAACTCTAACCTACGAGCAGTACTTC. This chain links TRBV7-9 with TRBJ2-7; D gene ambiguous. The CDR3 contains 18 residues. Germline V gives CDR1 SEHNR, CDR2 FQNEAQ (reference sequence). Trimming took off 1 base at V and 2 bases at J, with 21 bases between the two ends.

The V call is TRBV7-2, the J call TRBJ2-5; TRBD2 aligns across 8 bases. Unmatched junction bases numbered 4, after V lost 0 bases and J lost 4 bases. This CDR3 is built from 15 residues. Per the germline V gene, CDR1 is SGHTA and CDR2 is FQGNSA. This chain's CDR3 is CASSLALAEAETQYF. Here the CDR3 DNA reads TGTGCCAGCAGCTTAGCACTAGCGGAAGCAGAGACCCAGTACTTC.

A few counts support this clone. The J gene is TRBJ2-1, the V gene TRBV14; the D is unclear. The germline V and J ends were trimmed by 1 base and 6 bases, with 7 bases remaining between them. This CDR3 is built from 13 residues. Germline-derived CDR1 and CDR2 are SGHDN and FVKESK. The CDR3 nucleotides read TGTGCCAGCAGCCAAGCCCCTTTCAATGAGCAGTTCTTC. Residues: CASSQAPFNEQFF.

In its sample, this clone ranks as medium-sized. V and J are TRBV11-3 and TRBJ2-2; no clear D gene. This CDR3 spans 13 amino acids. Trimming removed 4 bases from V and 6 bases from J, with 9 bases in between. Germline CDR1 is SGHNT and CDR2 is YENEEA. CDR3 sequence: CASSSDWSGELFF. In DNA form, the CDR3 reads TGTGCCAGCAGCTCTGACTGGTCCGGGGAGCTGTTTTTT.

The V call is TRBV2, the J call TRBJ1-1; no reliable D call. The CDR3 has 14 amino acids. Trimming cost V 4 bases and J 1 base, with 10 bases left between them. Germline assignment: CDR1 SNHLY and CDR2 FYNNEI. CDR3: CASSVRLENTEAFF. In nucleotides, the CDR3 is TGTGCCAGCAGTGTTCGGCTAGAGAACACTGAAGCTTTCTTT. The full variable domain, rest sourced from reference TRBV2 and TRBJ1-1, is EPEVTQTPSHQVTQMGQEVILRCVPISNHLYFYWYRQILGQKVEFLVSFYNNEISEKSEIFDDQFSVERPDGSNFTLKIRSTKLEDSAMYFCASSVRLENTEAFFGQGTRLTVV.

The genes are TRBV14 and TRBJ2-7; no definite D call. V lost 1 base and J lost 2, with 9 bases in between. Germline V gene lookup returns CDR1 SGHDN and CDR2 FVKESK. The CDR3 is 14 amino acids. In DNA, the CDR3 is TGTGCCAGCAGCCAAGTCGATGGGGCCTACGAGCAGTACTTC. Translation gives CASSQVDGAYEQYF.

The chain combines TRBV18 with TRBJ2-5; a possible D gene is TRBD2 (5 bases). The CDR3 loop spans 13 amino acids. In germline, CDR1 is KGHSH, CDR2 LQKENI. Trimming removed 1 base at V and 3 bases at J, with 6 bases between. CDR3 amino acids: CASSPQREETQYF. The DNA of the CDR3 is TGTGCCAGCTCACCACAGAGGGAAGAGACCCAGTACTTC.

The gene calls are TRBV19 and TRBJ2-5; D possibly corresponds to TRBD1 (5 bases). The V gene lost 2 bases and the J gene lost 2 bases, with 9 bases spanning the gap. Germline V gene lookup returns CDR1 LNHDA and CDR2 SQIVND (reference sequence). This CDR3 region has 14 residues. CDR3 amino acids: CASSITGVQETQYF. CDR3 sequence (DNA): TGTGCCAGTAGTATAACAGGCGTTCAAGAGACCCAGTACTTC.